These T cell receptor beta chains were read from a single sample in a study of cytomegalovirus exposure and HLA in healthy donors. Measured with immunoSEQ multiplex PCR; TCRdb has only the in-frame clones, and not every one. The sample lists under 250,000 clones, over 65% occurring once. What was sequenced was PBMCs. The origin of the receptors is a woman aged 18-35 years in good health and CMV-seronegative. The conserved cysteine and the conserved F or W are not part of the CDR3 here. Each record gives: V gene, J gene, CDR3 protein.

v_gene: TRBV19; j_gene: TRBJ2-2; CDR3aa: ASSIERGTGELF
v_gene: TRBV2; j_gene: TRBJ1-4; CDR3aa: ASSEGRGGSEKLF
v_gene: TRBV6-1; j_gene: TRBJ2-2; CDR3aa: ASSAGTAQGGELF
v_gene: TRBV9; j_gene: TRBJ2-6; CDR3aa: ASSAEGTASGANVLT
v_gene: TRBV2; j_gene: TRBJ1-2; CDR3aa: ASNLDSGVGYT
v_gene: TRBV27; j_gene: TRBJ1-5; CDR3aa: ASSSTGLGGNQPQH
v_gene: TRBV29-1; j_gene: TRBJ1-1; CDR3aa: SALIRVSTEAF
v_gene: TRBV29-1; j_gene: TRBJ2-2; CDR3aa: SSRSNTGELF
v_gene: TRBV9; j_gene: TRBJ1-4; CDR3aa: ASSPWEGAEKLF
v_gene: TRBV5-5; j_gene: TRBJ2-7; CDR3aa: ASSTYTGVDEQY
v_gene: TRBV5-1; j_gene: TRBJ2-7; CDR3aa: ASSWGQGVYEQY
v_gene: TRBV9; j_gene: TRBJ2-2; CDR3aa: ASSDRGVSTGELF
v_gene: TRBV7-9; j_gene: TRBJ1-1; CDR3aa: ASSLVGTLGPMNTEAF
v_gene: TRBV2; j_gene: TRBJ2-5; CDR3aa: ASRASGTSGMKTQY
v_gene: TRBV28; j_gene: TRBJ2-7; CDR3aa: ASMARSYEQY
v_gene: TRBV2; j_gene: TRBJ1-6; CDR3aa: ASKAEYSPLH
v_gene: TRBV30; j_gene: TRBJ1-1; CDR3aa: AWSHLTGGEAF
v_gene: TRBV6-6; j_gene: TRBJ2-7; CDR3aa: ASRAGQNYEQY
v_gene: TRBV6-5; j_gene: TRBJ1-6; CDR3aa: ASSVRARGDSPLH
v_gene: TRBV7-3; j_gene: TRBJ2-1; CDR3aa: ASSPAYVGGRVSYNEQF
v_gene: TRBV7-9; j_gene: TRBJ2-5; CDR3aa: ASSFRASGSLETQY
v_gene: TRBV11-2; j_gene: TRBJ2-2; CDR3aa: ASSPRGAFTGELF
v_gene: TRBV11-2; j_gene: TRBJ1-2; CDR3aa: ASSSPSDRIYGYT
v_gene: TRBV5-4; j_gene: TRBJ1-5; CDR3aa: ASSYTPGDQPQH
v_gene: TRBV27; j_gene: TRBJ2-3; CDR3aa: ASRRSGGTSTDTQY
v_gene: TRBV7-9; j_gene: TRBJ2-4; CDR3aa: ASSIDRREAKNIQY
v_gene: TRBV27; j_gene: TRBJ2-5; CDR3aa: ASSPRLAVLQETQY
v_gene: TRBV5-1; j_gene: TRBJ2-2; CDR3aa: ASSLGGDTGELF
v_gene: TRBV6-5; j_gene: TRBJ2-7; CDR3aa: ASSRGVAYEQY